This T cell receptor beta chain was recorded in a study of CD4 T cells in relation to SARS-CoV-2 and coronaviruses (dated by TCRdb to about 2021). In terms of the full investigation: In the ViraFEST assay, PBMCs were grown with antigen for nine to eleven days, and TCR beta CDR3s were then sequenced to identify antigen-specific clonal expansions. The Adaptive Biotechnologies TCR-sequencing kit was used to sequence samples from a few pre-COVID donors and the naive versus memory experiments, whereas other data were Illumina-based. For other donors in the study, expansion assays were sequenced with a different, Illumina-based TCR-beta assay. An HIV-1 Nef peptide pool or a no-peptide culture served as the negative reference condition. At the level of individual TCR clonotypes, the study measured memory CD4+ T cell crossreactivity between SARS-CoV-2 spike protein and common cold coronavirus spike proteins. Patient-derived lymphoblastoid cell lines were used to map the HLA restriction of shared crossreactive spike epitopes.

On this clone itself: Its antigen is unknown. No much larger clonotype is one base removed from it; base qualities were not supplied.

CD4+ T cells from unexposed donors were collected before the COVID-19 pandemic (2011-2018). The EasySep CD4+ T cell isolation kit was used to isolate CD4+ T cells once the cultures had run for roughly 11 days. Unexposed donor CD4+ T cells were tested for reactivity to SARS-CoV-2 S and N and four common cold coronavirus spike pools, as cell number allowed. Each well received about 1.9 million PBMCs, cultured in IMDM supplemented with roughly 5.3% human AB serum and roughly 10 IU/ml IL-2. Half of the culture medium was replaced with fresh IL-2-containing medium on days 3 and 7. Each peptide culture condition was generally run in triplicate replicate wells. Leukapheresis product for the unexposed donors was bought commercially. PBMCs were isolated from leukapheresis product or whole blood by Ficoll-Paque PLUS gradient centrifugation. PBMCs were either cryopreserved at -140 degrees C or used fresh in the expansion assay. The QIAamp Micro DNA Kit was used to extract genomic DNA from the CD4+ T cells.

After removal of 8 bases from V and 4 bases from J, the junction retains 6 bases not matched to a gene. The CDR3, from cysteine to phenylalanine, totals 15 residues. Kept here is only the CDR3 DNA, which spans 45 bases and is read in frame from base 1. Taken from the germline V gene, the CDR1 and CDR2 loops are ENHRY and SYGVKD. Results the study describes overall, beyond this receptor: The study was constrained by small numbers of patients and of tested TCRs. Compared with monoreactive clones, crossreactive clones had significantly weaker SARS-CoV-2-driven expansion, a result consistent with antigenic imprinting. Crossreactivity analysis was centred on spike protein, so crossreactivity against other viral proteins was not assessed. Pre-pandemic and post-infection samples were not both contributed by any donor, so tracing of the source of pre-existing responses was limited. Approximately 61% of donors had memory CD4+ clonotypes that crossrecognized SARS-CoV-2 and at least one common cold coronavirus spike.

Libraries were built with the immunoSEQ multiplex PCR assay. On the authors' methods: During preprocessing, nonproductive sequences were discarded, as were any CDR3s that did not begin with C, did not end with F or W, or were shorter than 7 amino acids. The MANAFEST web app was used to call antigen-specific clonotypes on the basis of expansion compared with the reference and with other culture wells. A clone counted as positive if significantly expanded in 2 of 3 replicate wells versus the reference culture at FDR below 0.05. Positive clones also required significant expansion versus all other tandem wells and an odds ratio above 5. CDR3 homology was quantified as pairwise Levenshtein distance, calculated with the stringdist R package after three terminal residues were trimmed from each end. The clones in this table, taken by TCRdb from immuneACCESS, are in-frame only. Not every clone is retained; where verified, under half of the shortfall comes from an unresolved V gene, and the cause of the rest is unknown. Clone size and V and J calls were adopted from that table, with D and trimming inferred from the DNA. Recorded for this sample are about 25,000 clones; over 65% of them occurred a single time. Roughly a fifth of the sample is taken by the ten largest.

The chain employs TRBV10-3 and TRBJ2-2; 11 bases in the junction line up with TRBD2. Sequencing input: CD4+ T cells from PBMCs, cultured in vitro. The TCR was taken from a human donor in good health. The nucleotide sequence reads TGTGCCATCGGGGGGACTAGCGGAGCCACCGGGGAGCTGTTTTTT. This gives the protein CAIGGTSGATGELFF.